The next 21 T cell receptor beta chains were all read from a single sample in a study of a mutant IDH1 vaccine in newly diagnosed glioma. Sample time point: week 35, safety follow-up. Doses comprised 300 ug of mutant IDH1 20-mer peptide each, plus topical imiquimod. Which antigens these TCRs recognize remains unknown. Sequencing used immunoSEQ multiplex PCR; TCRdb keeps in-frame clones, though not all of them. The sample contains about 50,000 clones, around 94% of which appear only once. The sample consisted of PBMCs, taken from a glioma patient whose treatment included an IDH1 peptide vaccine. These receptors were obtained from a man in his fifties or sixties with glioma.

V gene TRBV30 combines with J gene TRBJ1-1; D uncertain. The CDR3 covers 13 residues. From germline, CDR1 is GTSNPN and CDR2 SVGIG (reference sequence). Trimming removed 2 bases from V and 5 bases from J, with 12 bases in between. The CDR3, as DNA: TGTGCCTGGAGTTCCGGGGTCAGGACTGAAGCTTTCTTT. Its translation is CAWSSGVRTEAFF.

The chain is built from TRBV19 and TRBJ2-5; 7 positions match TRBD2. The CDR3 consists of 13 residues. Per germline, CDR1 LNHDA and CDR2 SQIVND (reference sequence). The J segment lost 1 base and the V segment lost 5 bases, leaving 1 base of the junction unmatched. Here the CDR3 reads CASSLAAQETQYF. CDR3 nucleotides: TGTGCCAGTAGTCTAGCGGCCCAAGAGACCCAGTACTTC.

V and J are TRBV14 and TRBJ2-7; 7 nucleotides align to TRBD1. With 5 bases clipped from V and 3 bases from J, the junction kept 10 bases outside the gene matches. This CDR3 has 15 amino acids. Germline CDR1 SGHDN, CDR2 FVKESK. CDR3 DNA sequence: TGTGCCAGCAGCGGCCGGGACAGACATTTCTACGAGCAGTACTTC. Protein sequence: CASSGRDRHFYEQYF.

The rearrangement joins TRBV6-4 to TRBJ1-4, with a possible D match to TRBD1 (6 bases). Trimming pared 10 bases from V and 3 bases from J, leaving 12 bases between. Germline values: CDR1 MRHNA, CDR2 SNTAGT. CDR3 size: 13 residues. Here the CDR3 DNA reads TGTGCCACTCCGGGGGCCTCTAATGAAAAACTGTTTTTT. It specifies CATPGASNEKLFF.

This clone is a singleton in its sample. This chain uses TRBV2 with TRBJ2-7; D uncertain. Germline values: CDR1 SNHLY, CDR2 FYNNEI. The CDR3 is made up of 14 amino acids. Trimming took 7 bases from V and 7 from J, leaving 20 bases between them. The CDR3 coding sequence is TGTGCCAGCACCCTATCGGGTCCCAAGGTGGAGCAGTACTTC. It codes for CASTLSGPKVEQYF.

As to this clone: At one of its ends the junction is not consistent with the germline gene, which may arise from a read error. V gene TRBV7-7 combines with J gene TRBJ2-2; possibly TRBD1 for D (5 bases). Germline V gene sequence: CDR1 SSHAT, CDR2 FNYEAQ (reference sequence). The CDR3 runs 15 residues. The CDR3 reads CASSLGPNPAGELFF. DNA of the CDR3: TGTGCTAGCAGCTTGGGGCCCAACCCCGCCGGGGAGCTGTTTTTT.

This clone is a singleton in its sample. V and J are TRBV27 and TRBJ2-3; 11 positions agree with TRBD2. The CDR3 loop spans 15 amino acids. CDR1 MNHEY and CDR2 SMNVEV come from the germline V gene (reference sequence). Trimming cost V 6 bases and J 4 bases; bases outside gene matches: 6. In DNA, the CDR3 is TGTGCCAGCAGGCTAGCGGGAGGAAATGCAGATACGCAGTATTTT. It encodes CASRLAGGNADTQYF.

The chain uses TRBV5-6 and TRBJ1-2, with D perhaps TRBD1 (5 bases). This CDR3 is built from 14 residues. CDR1 is SGHDT and CDR2 is YYEEEE in the germline V gene. V was clipped by 2 bases and J by 6 bases, with 14 bases between them. Here the CDR3 reads CASSFGPRGDGYTF. The DNA for the CDR3 is TGTGCCAGCAGCTTCGGGCCCCGAGGGGATGGCTACACCTTC. The variable domain in full, with the rest retrieved from reference TRBV5-6 and TRBJ1-2, is DAGVTQSPTHLIKTRGQQVTLRCSPKSGHDTVSWYQQALGQGPQFIFQYYEEEERQRGNFPDRFSGHQFPNYSSELNVNALLLGDSALYLCASSFGPRGDGYTFGSGTRLTVV.

This sequence joins TRBV28 and TRBJ2-2, with 9 positions matching TRBD1. Losses at the gene ends were 7 bases for V and 5 bases for J; bases not matched to a gene: 8. This CDR3 has 15 residues. CDR1 and CDR2 (germline): MDHEN, SYDVKM. CDR3 loop: CASKRPGTGTGELFF. The CDR3 region has the DNA TGTGCCAGCAAACGTCCCGGGACAGGGACCGGGGAGCTGTTTTTT.

The chain carries TRBV9 and TRBJ1-1; D gene unclear. Trimming pared 4 bases from V and 1 base from J, leaving 14 bases between. Looked up from germline, CDR1 is SGDLS and CDR2 is YYNGEE. This CDR3 region has 15 residues. In DNA, the CDR3 is TGTGCCAGCAGCCCCATAGGCGCTAGGAACACTGAAGCTTTCTTT. It specifies CASSPIGARNTEAFF.

The CDR3 loop is CASSWWVGANQPQHF. The CDR3 region has the DNA TGCGCCAGCAGCTGGTGGGTAGGGGCCAATCAGCCCCAGCATTTT. V gene TRBV4-3 combines with J gene TRBJ1-5; tentatively, D is TRBD1 (5 bases). Germline lookup yields CDR1 LGHNA and CDR2 YSLEER. V was trimmed by 5 bases and J by 3 bases, leaving 14 bases between them. This CDR3 contains 15 residues.

The gene calls are TRBV6-1 and TRBJ1-5, with unresolved D. Trimming pared 2 bases from V and 0 bases from J, leaving 11 bases between. CDR1 MNHNS and CDR2 SASEGT come from the germline V gene. This CDR3 comprises 16 residues. CDR3 nucleotides: TGTGCCAGCAGTGAAACTTGGGAGAATAGCAATCAGCCCCAGCATTTT. Amino acids: CASSETWENSNQPQHF.

This chain joins TRBV7-9 and TRBJ2-7, with 9 positions matching TRBD1. CDR1 and CDR2 (germline): SEHNR, FQNEAQ (reference sequence). CDR3 length equals 15 residues. V gave up 5 bases and J gave up 7 bases; unmatched junction bases: 12. DNA for the CDR3: TGTGCCAGCAGCCCCGGACAGGGGTTAGCGTGGGAGCAGTACTTC. Protein product: CASSPGQGLAWEQYF.

CDR3 bases: TGTGCCAGCAGCTTTTCCCCTACGGCGACCTACGAGCAGTACTTC. Translation gives CASSFSPTATYEQYF. The rearrangement joins TRBV7-2 to TRBJ2-7; D is ambiguous. V was clipped by 3 bases and J by 2 bases, with 14 bases between them. The germline V gene encodes CDR1 SGHTA and CDR2 FQGNSA. This CDR3 region has 15 residues.

As for this clone: Other DNA sequences in this specimen translate into the identical CDR3. This sequence joins TRBV9 and TRBJ2-7; perhaps TRBD1 as D (7 bases). The CDR3 has 14 residues. The V end lost 0 bases, the J end lost 6 bases, and 13 bases lay between the germline ends. CDR1 SGDLS and CDR2 YYNGEE come from the germline V gene. The CDR3 coding sequence is TGTGCCAGCAGCGTAGCATACAGGGGAGGCGAGCAGTACTTC. This codes for CASSVAYRGGEQYF.

This chain links TRBV28 with TRBJ1-2; D remains unclear. The CDR3 extends over 12 amino acids. Germline CDR1 MDHEN, CDR2 SYDVKM. Trimming cost V 4 bases and J 4 bases, with 7 bases left between them. CDR3 region: CASSWGTYGYTF. CDR3 sequence (DNA): TGTGCCAGCAGTTGGGGAACCTATGGCTACACCTTC.

The rearrangement uses TRBV30 and TRBJ2-3, with D possibly called TRBD1 or TRBD2 (7 bases each). Germline CDR1 is GTSNPN and CDR2 is SVGIG (reference sequence). The ends were cut back, 0 bases at V and 1 base at J, with 20 bases in the middle. The CDR3 extends over 18 amino acids. The CDR3 protein is CAWSVQGRGRLGTDTQYF. DNA for the CDR3: TGTGCCTGGAGTGTACAGGGGAGGGGCCGGCTTGGCACAGATACGCAGTATTTT.

The rearrangement links TRBV10-3 to TRBJ1-6; D is unresolved. Germline CDR1 ENHRY, CDR2 SYGVKD. The V end was cut by 7 bases, the J end by 7 bases, with 14 bases between. The CDR3 extends over 14 amino acids. The CDR3 loop is CAIKSEAQNSPLHF. DNA for the CDR3: TGTGCCATCAAGAGTGAGGCTCAGAATTCACCCCTCCACTTT.

This clone occurred once. The rearrangement uses TRBV18 and TRBJ2-7, with 7 nucleotides matching TRBD1. Unmatched junction bases numbered 13, after V lost 3 bases and J lost 2 bases. Germline CDR1 is KGHSH and CDR2 is LQKENI. This CDR3 is 17 amino acids long. The CDR3 here is CASSPLGTEGETYEQYF. The DNA of the CDR3 is TGTGCCAGCTCACCGCTCGGGACAGAGGGGGAGACCTACGAGCAGTACTTC. The full variable domain, in which reference TRBV18 and TRBJ2-7 provide the parts outside the CDR3, is NAGVMQNPRHLVRRRGQEARLRCSPMKGHSHVYWYRQLPEEGLKFMVYLQKENIIDESGMPKERFSAEFPKEGPSILRIQQVVRGDSAAYFCASSPLGTEGETYEQYFGPGTRLTVT.

The chain employs TRBV5-4 and TRBJ2-1, with 11 bases lining up with TRBD2. The CDR3 runs to 16 residues. Unmatched junction bases numbered 9, after V lost 5 bases and J lost 5 bases. Germline loops: CDR1 SGHNT, CDR2 YYREEE (reference sequence). CDR3 protein: CASSWIAGGPNNEQFF. CDR3 sequence (DNA): TGTGCCAGCAGTTGGATAGCGGGAGGGCCAAACAATGAGCAGTTCTTC. Complete variable domain (other parts from reference TRBV5-4 and TRBJ2-1): ETGVTQSPTHLIKTRGQQVTLRCSSQSGHNTVSWYQQALGQGPQFIFQYYREEENGRGNFPPRFSGLQFPNYSSELNVNALELDDSALYLCASSWIAGGPNNEQFFGPGTRLTVL.

The rearrangement joins TRBV28 to TRBJ1-5; 7 nucleotides line up with TRBD1. Germline CDR1 and CDR2: MDHEN and SYDVKM. V dropped 10 bases and J dropped 4; count of bases not matched to a gene: 16. The CDR3 has 16 amino acids. The CDR3 loop is CATLRGQGVPNQPQHF. CDR3 bases: TGTGCCACCCTAAGGGGGCAGGGGGTCCCTAATCAGCCCCAGCATTTT.